Shown below are 27 T cell receptor delta chains from a single sample sequenced in a study of γδ T cells in repeated Plasmodium falciparum infection. Vgamma9/Vdelta2+ and Vdelta2-negative gammadelta T cells were flow-sorted from PBMC for bulk sequencing. TCRdb repeated clone calling on the multiplex PCR reads with CATT. The sample has around 57,000 delta-chain clones, around 1.7% seen once; the top ten hold about 15%. The material sequenced was gamma-delta T cells from blood. These TCRs come from a pool of human donors (malaria-infected and uninfected, not separated).

For this clone: This DNA's translation differs at residue 22 from TCRdb's protein, which comes from a much larger clone; a read error is likely, and the protein shown is translated from the DNA. The DNA for the CDR3 is TGTGCCTCTCCGATGTCCCCGGTGGTCCCGTCCCGCGAGTACTGGGGGATACGCGGCTGGTGGGGCACCCGACAGATGTTTTTC. Its translation: CASPMSPVVPSREYWGIRGWWGTRQMFF. The chain joins TRDV3 to TRDJ3; 13 positions agree with TRDD3. Here the J gene came from matching the DNA to germline, since TCRdb omits it. The CDR3 has 28 amino acids. Germline CDR1 reads TVYSNPD; CDR2 reads GDNSRS (reference sequence).

This clone appeared many times. TCRdb records a much larger clone's protein for this DNA, with a difference at residue 5 that likely arises from a read error; the protein given is the translation of the DNA. The genes are TRDV1 and TRDJ1; 10 positions match TRDD3. CDR1 is TSWWSYY, CDR2 QGS, per germline. The CDR3 has 22 residues. J was trimmed by 2 bases and V by 4 bases; bases with no gene match: 25. CDR3 protein: CALGGRPLKAWYWGMRTDKLIF. CDR3 bases: TGTGCTCTTGGGGGACGGCCTTTAAAGGCGTGGTACTGGGGGATGCGAACCGATAAACTCATCTTT.

In regard to this clone: This DNA translates differently at residue 13 from the TCRdb protein, which is that of a much larger clone; a read error is likely, and the protein shown is the DNA's own translation. The gene calls are TRDV1 and TRDJ1, with TRDD2 identical over 7 bases. Here the J gene came from matching the DNA to germline, since TCRdb omits it. Looked up from germline, CDR1 is TSWWSYY and CDR2 is QGS. V was clipped by 5 bases and J by 0 bases; unmatched bases: 18. This CDR3 spans 19 amino acids. The CDR3 nucleotides are TGTGCTCTTGGGACCTCTATTCCTACAGTGTGGGAGAACACCGATAAACTCATCTTT. This sequence encodes CALGTSIPTVWENTDKLIF.

Details on this clone: A far bigger clonotype differs at one base, so this is likely a read error. The identical CDR3 is also encoded by other nucleotide sequences in the sample. This chain connects TRDV2 to TRDJ1, with 13 bases matching TRDD3. The J gene, not given by TCRdb, was assigned here from a germline match of the nucleotide sequence. This CDR3 has 19 residues. CDR1 GEAIGNYY and CDR2 EKD come from the germline V gene. Written as DNA, the CDR3 is TGTGCCTGTTCTACTTCACCCAAAACTGGGGGATACGCTTCCGACAAACTCATCTTT. Translating gives CACSTSPKTGGYASDKLIF.

Of note for this clone: The protein held in TCRdb is that of a much larger clone and does not match this DNA's translation at residue 7, likely because of a read error; the protein shown is translated from the DNA. This chain joins TRDV1 and TRDJ1, with TRDD3 matching over 9 bases. Because TCRdb records no J gene, it was assigned here through a match of the DNA to germline. CDR1 and CDR2 from the germline V gene are TSWWSYY and QGS. CDR3 length equals 19 residues. Unmatched junction bases numbered 13, after V lost 2 bases and J lost 0 bases. CDR3 region: CALGEKVILGEIYTDKLIF. In DNA form, the CDR3 reads TGTGCTCTTGGGGAAAAGGTGATACTGGGGGAGATATACACCGATAAACTCATCTTT.

By proportion, this clone is medium-sized. This clone may be a read error of a much larger clone one base away. The same CDR3 arises from other DNA sequences in this sample as well. The rearrangement joins TRDV2 to TRDJ1; 8 bases are a match to TRDD3. This CDR3 spans 15 amino acids. CDR1 and CDR2 (germline): GEAIGNYY, EKD. The CDR3, as DNA: TGTGCCTGTGACGTACTGGGGGTTTACACCGATAAACTAATCTTT. This codes for CACDVLGVYTDKLIF.

This clone was detected only a few times. The TCRdb protein, from a much larger clone, departs from this DNA's translation at residue 14, likely by read error; the protein shown derives from the DNA. CDR3 residues: CALGEQLLLHTGGHLYTDKLIF. As DNA, the CDR3 is TGTGCTCTTGGGGAGCAGCTACTTCTCCATACTGGGGGACACCTGTACACCGATAAACTCATCTTT. This chain connects TRDV1 to TRDJ1; TRDD3 agrees at 9 bases. The J gene is not listed in TCRdb, so it was assigned here from a DNA match to germline. The ends lost 3 bases at V and 0 bases at J; junction bases unmatched: 23. Germline lookup yields CDR1 TSWWSYY and CDR2 QGS. This CDR3 has 22 residues.

A word on this clone: The TCRdb record carries a much larger clone's protein, which differs from this DNA's translation at residue 4; a read error is the likely cause, and the protein listed here is the DNA translation. This rearrangement joins TRDV1 to TRDJ1; tentatively, D is TRDD3 (5 bases). No J gene is reported in TCRdb; it was inferred here by comparing the DNA with germline. The CDR3 length is 12 residues. V dropped 7 bases and J dropped 3 bases, with 9 bases sitting between them. Germline assignment: CDR1 TSWWSYY and CDR2 QGS. The CDR3 DNA sequence: TGTGCTCTTGAATGGGGTCCCGATAAACTCATCTTT. It is translated as CALEWGPDKLIF.

This clone was picked up a small number of times. The protein in TCRdb stems from a much larger clone and differs at residue 21 from this DNA's translation, likely a read error; here the protein is translated from the DNA. The V gene is given as TRDV1, and no J gene call is available; the table's TRDD3 call for D was not verified on the DNA. Germline V lookup: CDR1 TSWWSYY, CDR2 QGS. CDR3 length: 23 residues. The CDR3 DNA reads TGTGCTCTTGGGGGTACTTCCGCTCCTTTACTCTACTGGGGGATTAGGTACACCGATAAATTCATCTTT. This translates into CALGGTSAPLLYWGIRYTDKFIF.

Worth noting for this clone: The protein that TCRdb holds for this DNA derives from a much larger clone and differs from the translated DNA at residue 10, which likely indicates a read error; the protein shown here is translated from the DNA. V gene TRDV2 combines with J gene TRDJ1, with TRDD3 matching over 9 bases. Germline assignment: CDR1 GEAIGNYY and CDR2 EKD. V lost 0 bases to trimming and J lost 0 bases; unmatched junction nucleotides: 13. The length of the CDR3 is 19 residues. The CDR3 DNA sequence: TGTGCCTGTGACACCGGATACTGGGGGACACGCCGGTACACCGATAAACTCATCTTT. Encoded protein: CACDTGYWGTRRYTDKLIF.

V gene TRDV2 combines with J gene TRDJ1, with D possibly matching TRDD3 (5 bases). TCRdb supplies no J gene; here it was assigned by aligning the nucleotide sequence to germline. The CDR3 consists of 16 residues. Looked up from germline, CDR1 is GEAIGNYY and CDR2 is EKD. V dropped 4 bases and J dropped 0 bases, with 17 bases sitting between them. The CDR3 reads CACDTDKGSDTDKLIF. Here the CDR3 DNA reads TGTGCCTGTGATACCGACAAGGGGAGCGACACCGATAAACTCATCTTT.

Comment on this clone: The TCRdb protein, from a much larger clone, departs from this DNA's translation at residue 11, likely by read error; the protein shown derives from the DNA. This rearrangement joins TRDV1 to TRDJ1; 12 bases are shared with TRDD3. V gave up 0 bases and J gave up 0 bases; unmatched junction bases: 44. The CDR3 spans 31 residues. The germline V gene has CDR1 TSWWSYY and CDR2 QGS. CDR3 sequence (DNA): TGTGCTCTTGGGGAACTGGATCCCGAGGATACATTGGGGATCACCTTGTACTGGGGGATACTCCTTCATCTGTACACCGATAAACTCATCTTT. Protein product: CALGELDPEDTLGITLYWGILLHLYTDKLIF.

This clone was counted only a few times. A single base is all that separates this from a far larger clone, so a read error is likely. Other nucleotide sequences from this sample produce the same CDR3. The chain is built from TRDV1 and TRDJ1; D may be TRDD2 (6 bases). TCRdb gives no J gene; it was assigned here by matching the DNA to germline. This CDR3 region has 23 residues. The V gene's germline CDR1 is TSWWSYY and CDR2 QGS. CDR3 region: CALGELPLLRGGWDSAYTDKLIF. The CDR3 DNA follows: TGTGCTCTTGGAGAACTTCCACTCCTACGAGGGGGGTGGGATTCAGCGTACACCGATAAACTCATCTTT.

Regarding this clone: Translating this DNA gives a protein that differs at residue 14 from the TCRdb one, which belongs to a much larger clone; a read error is likely, and the protein shown is this translation. This chain connects TRDV1 to TRDJ1, with TRDD3 as a possible D gene (5 bases). TCRdb carries no J gene annotation; the J gene was assigned here by matching the DNA with germline. Germline V lookup: CDR1 TSWWSYY, CDR2 QGS. The CDR3 is made up of 20 amino acids. The CDR3 protein is CALGELLPLLGGMSTDKLIF. CDR3 DNA: TGTGCTCTTGGGGAACTGCTGCCTCTCCTGGGAGGCATGTCCACCGACAAACTCATCTTT.

Only a few counts were recorded for this clone. The translation of this DNA and the TCRdb protein of a much larger clone differ at residue 13, probably owing to a read error; the protein shown here is translated from the DNA. V usage is TRDV1 and J usage is TRDJ1; 8 positions agree with TRDD3. The CDR3 length is 19 residues. CDR1 is TSWWSYY and CDR2 is QGS in the germline V gene. V gave up 1 base and J gave up 2 bases; unmatched junction bases: 15. The CDR3 loop reads CALGEHYVSGDIETDKLIF. For the CDR3, the DNA is TGTGCTCTTGGGGAACATTACGTCTCGGGGGATATTGAGACCGATAAACTCATCTTT.

As to this clone: The protein held in TCRdb is that of a much larger clone and does not match this DNA's translation at residue 3, likely because of a read error; the protein shown is translated from the DNA. The V call is TRDV1, the J call TRDJ1; 10 nucleotides line up with TRDD3. The CDR3 length is 23 residues. Germline V gene data show CDR1 as TSWWSYY and CDR2 as QGS. CDR3 region: CAFGERFLPHGVGGYQYTDKLIF. CDR3 nucleotide sequence: TGTGCTTTTGGGGAACGGTTCCTACCCCATGGTGTTGGGGGATACCAATACACCGATAAACTCATCTTT.

This clone was detected a few times. TCRdb attributes to this sequence the protein of a much larger clone, which differs from the DNA translation at residue 4; a read error is likely, and the protein displayed is translated from the DNA. The chain has TRDV1 and TRDJ3, with D tentatively TRDD2 or TRDD3 (9 bases each). TCRdb does not report a J gene; here it was assigned by matching the DNA to germline references. The CDR3 runs 24 residues. Germline-derived CDR1 and CDR2 are TSWWSYY and QGS. V dropped 7 bases and J dropped 0 bases, with 34 bases sitting between them. CDR3 region: CALEPIPFLRTGGLYSWDTRQMFF. The CDR3 region has the DNA TGTGCTCTTGAGCCCATCCCCTTCCTACGAACTGGGGGACTGTACTCCTGGGACACCCGACAGATGTTTTTC.

This clone was detected a few times. A far larger clone is a single base away, which makes a read error likely. The same CDR3 is also encoded by other DNA sequences in this sample. The gene calls are TRDV1 and TRDJ2; a weak D match, TRDD3 (6 bases). No J segment appears in TCRdb, so it was assigned here by matching the sequence to germline. This CDR3 region has 19 residues. Deletions cut 0 bases from V and 9 bases from J, with 26 bases between. Germline V gene data show CDR1 as TSWWSYY and CDR2 as QGS. CDR3 protein: CALGELGPTPSGIEPQLFF. CDR3 in DNA: TGTGCTCTTGGGGAACTGGGTCCGACCCCCTCGGGGATCGAGCCACAACTCTTCTTT.

This clone has just a few counts. This likely stems from a read error, as it lies one base from a far larger clone. Other nucleotide sequences from this sample produce the same CDR3. V gene assignment gives TRDV2, but the J gene was left uncalled; the table names TRDD3, a call not compared with the DNA. The CDR3 extends over 18 amino acids. Germline V gene lookup returns CDR1 GEAIGNYY and CDR2 EKD. The CDR3 is CACDTVTAGGYGTDKLIF. The CDR3 bases are TGTGCCTGTGACACCGTTACGGCTGGGGGATATGGAACCGATAAACTCATCTTC.

This clone was found a few times. Translating this DNA gives a protein that differs at residue 18 from the TCRdb one, which belongs to a much larger clone; a read error is likely, and the protein shown is this translation. This chain joins TRDV1 and TRDJ2; 11 bases are shared with TRDD3. Per the germline V gene, CDR1 is TSWWSYY and CDR2 is QGS. The CDR3 has 21 residues. Here the CDR3 DNA reads TGTGCTCTTGGGTTTTCCTACCTGCAAGACCTGGGGGATACTCGGGCAGCACCACTCTTCTTT. It codes for CALGFSYLQDLGDTRAAPLFF.

This clone was recorded at least ten times. This sequence is one base from a far larger clone and is likely a read error. This CDR3 is also generated by other DNA sequences in the sample. The rearrangement links TRDV1 to TRDJ1; TRDD3 aligns across 13 bases. Here the J gene came from matching the DNA to germline, since TCRdb omits it. Looked up from germline, CDR1 is TSWWSYY and CDR2 is QGS. The CDR3 is made up of 19 amino acids. J gave up 3 bases and V 6 bases, and 16 bases lay outside the gene matches. In DNA form, the CDR3 reads TGTGCTCTTGGACGGGATCGTCCACGCACTGGGGGATACGCCGATAAACTCATCTTT. This encodes CALGRDRPRTGGYADKLIF.

This clone was picked up a small number of times. A far larger clone differs by one base, so this is likely a read error. Within the sample, other DNA sequences also encode this same CDR3. The rearrangement links TRDV1 to TRDJ1; 9 bases agree with TRDD3. V gave up 0 bases and J gave up 0 bases; unmatched junction bases: 26. Germline CDR1 reads TSWWSYY; CDR2 reads QGS. The CDR3 consists of 24 residues. CDR3: CALGELEPSWLGDGYVVYTDKLIF. The DNA of the CDR3 is TGTGCTCTTGGGGAACTAGAGCCAAGTTGGCTGGGGGATGGGTATGTGGTGTACACCGATAAACTCATCTTT.

In its sample, this clone was seen a few times. TCRdb records a much larger clone's protein for this DNA, with a difference at residue 12 that likely arises from a read error; the protein given is the translation of the DNA. V and J are TRDV1 and TRDJ1; D possibly corresponds to TRDD2 (5 bases). The J gene is not listed in TCRdb, so it was assigned here from a DNA match to germline. The CDR3 extends over 21 amino acids. CDR1 is TSWWSYY and CDR2 is QGS in the germline V gene. V lost 0 bases, J lost 0 bases, and 26 bases lay in between. DNA for the CDR3: TGTGCTCTTGGGGAACTAGGCCTTCACCTACTGAGGATCCTGTACACCGATAAACTCATCTTT. This encodes CALGELGLHLLRILYTDKLIF.

This clone has at least ten counts. The TCRdb protein, from a much larger clone, departs from this DNA's translation at residue 16, likely by read error; the protein shown derives from the DNA. The chain is built from TRDV1 and TRDJ1; D unresolved. Germline CDR1 TSWWSYY, CDR2 QGS. The CDR3 is 22 residues long. Trimming removed 1 base from V and 1 base from J, with 31 bases in between. CDR3 coding DNA: TGTGCTCTTGGGGAACCCGGTCCCTTTTGCCGTACGGTGGCCGGGCGCACCGATAAACTCATCTTT. Its translation: CALGEPGPFCRTVAGRTDKLIF.

This clone came up a few times. This likely stems from a read error, as it lies one base from a far larger clone. Other DNA sequences in this sample translate to the same CDR3. The chain couples TRDV1 to TRDJ2; perhaps D is TRDD1 or TRDD3 (5 bases each). TCRdb offers no J gene call, so here the DNA was matched to germline to obtain one. Per the germline V gene, CDR1 is TSWWSYY and CDR2 is QGS. Deletions cut 6 bases from V and 4 bases from J, with 33 bases between. The CDR3 contains 21 residues. DNA for the CDR3: TGTGCTCTTGGAGAAGAGTCGTACCATGAAATGGGCAAAGGGGAGACAGCACAACTCTTCTTT. It specifies CALGEESYHEMGKGETAQLFF.

This clone was counted a few times. A far larger clone is off by one base, so a read error is likely. The same CDR3 can be traced to other DNA sequences in this sample. V is TRDV3 and J is TRDJ1; 9 nucleotides line up with TRDD2. The J gene comes from matching the DNA to germline here; TCRdb lacks it. CDR1 TVYSNPD and CDR2 GDNSRS come from the germline V gene (reference sequence). V trimming: 0 bases; J trimming: 2 bases; junction bases outside the gene matches: 28. The CDR3 consists of 22 residues. The CDR3 protein is CAFRMFEAFLRDWGSPTDKLIF. The CDR3 nucleotides are TGTGCCTTTAGGATGTTCGAAGCCTTCCTACGAGATTGGGGGTCCCCAACCGATAAACTCATCTTT.

Regarding this clone: TCRdb has a much larger clone's protein, which differs at residue 13 from the translation of this DNA, likely because of a read error; what is shown is the protein translated from the DNA. The chain joins TRDV3 to TRDJ3; 11 nucleotides line up with TRDD3. As TCRdb names no J gene, one was assigned here on the basis of a DNA match to germline. Germline CDR1 TVYSNPD, CDR2 GDNSRS (reference sequence). V dropped 5 bases and J dropped 1; count of bases not matched to a gene: 19. The CDR3 extends over 21 amino acids. CDR3 residues: CALQASVWWGIRSWDTRQMFF. Here the CDR3 DNA reads TGTGCCCTCCAGGCGTCCGTGTGGTGGGGGATACGATCCTGGGACACCCGACAGATGTTTTTC.